The entry below describes one T cell receptor (beta chain). Its ends do not fully match the called genes, so a read error is possible. The data were obtained in a study of cytomegalovirus exposure and HLA in healthy donors. The CDR3 totals 15 residues. Germline V gives CDR1 SGHDT, CDR2 YYEEEE. With 60 Vbeta and 13 Jbeta primers, the PCR was carried out. Method: immunoSEQ multiplex PCR; TCRdb's copy keeps in-frame clones and lacks some. The top ten hold about 4.5% of the sample, which has approximately 120,000 clones, about two thirds seen once. The chain couples TRBV5-6 to TRBJ1-6; D unclear. The clonotype was recovered from a man aged 55 to 70 in good health and CMV-seropositive. The sequencing input was PBMCs. CDR3 protein: CASSFASPYNSSLHF. CDR3 nucleotides: TGTGCCAGCAGCTTTGCGTCCCCCTATAATTCATCCCTTCACTTT.